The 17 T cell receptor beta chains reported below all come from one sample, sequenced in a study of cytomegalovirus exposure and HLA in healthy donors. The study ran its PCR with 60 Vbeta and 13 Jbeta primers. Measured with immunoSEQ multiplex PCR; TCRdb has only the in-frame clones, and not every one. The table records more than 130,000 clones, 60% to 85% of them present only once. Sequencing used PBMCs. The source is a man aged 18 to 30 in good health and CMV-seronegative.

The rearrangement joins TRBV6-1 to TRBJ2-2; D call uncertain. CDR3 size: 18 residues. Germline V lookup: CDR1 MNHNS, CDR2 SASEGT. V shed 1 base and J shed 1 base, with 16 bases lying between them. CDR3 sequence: CASSEGLRLPRNTGELFF. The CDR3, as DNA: TGTGCCAGCAGTGAAGGTTTGCGACTCCCCAGGAACACCGGGGAGCTGTTTTTT.

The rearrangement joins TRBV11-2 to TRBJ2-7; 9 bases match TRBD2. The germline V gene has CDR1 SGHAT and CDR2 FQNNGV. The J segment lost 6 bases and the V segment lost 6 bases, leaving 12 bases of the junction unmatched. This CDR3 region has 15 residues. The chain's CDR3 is CASSPLAGGPGEQYF. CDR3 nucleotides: TGTGCCAGCAGTCCCCTTGCGGGGGGGCCGGGCGAGCAGTACTTC.

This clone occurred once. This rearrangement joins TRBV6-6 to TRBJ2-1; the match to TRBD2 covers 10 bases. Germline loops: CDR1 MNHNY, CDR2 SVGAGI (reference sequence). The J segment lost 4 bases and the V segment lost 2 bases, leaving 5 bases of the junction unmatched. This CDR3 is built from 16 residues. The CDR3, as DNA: TGTGCCAGCAGTTACCAAAGCGGGGGGGCTTACAATGAGCAGTTCTTC. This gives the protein CASSYQSGGAYNEQFF.

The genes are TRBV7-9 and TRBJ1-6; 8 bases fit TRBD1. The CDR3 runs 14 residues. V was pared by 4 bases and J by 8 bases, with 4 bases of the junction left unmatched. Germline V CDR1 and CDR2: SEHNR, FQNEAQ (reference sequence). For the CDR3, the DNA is TGTGCCAGCAGCTCAGACAGGGGTGATTCACCCCTCCACTTT. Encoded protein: CASSSDRGDSPLHF.

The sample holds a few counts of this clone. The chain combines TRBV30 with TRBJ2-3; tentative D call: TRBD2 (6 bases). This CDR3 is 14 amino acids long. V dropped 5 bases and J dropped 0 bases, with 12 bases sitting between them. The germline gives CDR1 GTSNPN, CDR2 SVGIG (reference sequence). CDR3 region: CAWALSGSTDTQYF. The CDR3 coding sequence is TGTGCCTGGGCCCTGAGCGGGAGCACAGATACGCAGTATTTT. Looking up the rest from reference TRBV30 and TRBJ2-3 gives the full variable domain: SQTIHQWPATLVQPVGSPLSLECTVEGTSNPNLYWYRQAAGRGLQLLFYSVGIGQISSEVPQNLSASRPQDRQFILSSKKLLLSDSGFYLCAWALSGSTDTQYFGPGTRLTVL.

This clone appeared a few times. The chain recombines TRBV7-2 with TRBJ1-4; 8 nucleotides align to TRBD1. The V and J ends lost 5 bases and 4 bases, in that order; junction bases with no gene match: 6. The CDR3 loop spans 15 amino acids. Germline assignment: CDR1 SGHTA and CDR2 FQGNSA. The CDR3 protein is CASSDQGAINEKLFF. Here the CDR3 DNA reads TGTGCCAGCAGCGACCAGGGGGCGATTAATGAAAAACTGTTTTTT.

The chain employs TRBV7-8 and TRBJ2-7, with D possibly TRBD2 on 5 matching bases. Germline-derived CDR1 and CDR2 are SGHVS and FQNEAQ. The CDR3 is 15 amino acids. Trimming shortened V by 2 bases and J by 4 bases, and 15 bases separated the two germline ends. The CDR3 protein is CASSLSSGFTYEQYF. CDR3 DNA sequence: TGTGCCAGCAGCTTATCATCGGGATTCACTTACGAGCAGTACTTC. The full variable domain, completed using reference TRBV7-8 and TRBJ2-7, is GAGVSQSPRYKVAKRGQDVALRCDPISGHVSLFWYQQALGQGPEFLTYFQNEAQLDKSGLPSDRFFAERPEGSVSTLKIQRTQQEDSAVYLCASSLSSGFTYEQYFGPGTRLTVT.

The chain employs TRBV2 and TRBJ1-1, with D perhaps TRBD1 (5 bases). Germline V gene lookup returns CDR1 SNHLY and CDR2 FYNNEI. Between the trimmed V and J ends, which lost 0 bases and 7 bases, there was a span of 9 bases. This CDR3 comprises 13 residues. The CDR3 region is CASSEARQNEAFF. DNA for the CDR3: TGTGCCAGCAGTGAAGCGCGACAGAATGAAGCTTTCTTT.

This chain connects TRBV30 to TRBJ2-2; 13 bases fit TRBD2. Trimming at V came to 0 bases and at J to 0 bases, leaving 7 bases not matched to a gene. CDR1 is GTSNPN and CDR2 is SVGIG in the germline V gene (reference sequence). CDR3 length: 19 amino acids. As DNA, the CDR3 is TGTGCCTGGAGTGTCCGGCGACTAGCGGGGGGTCCGAACACCGGGGAGCTGTTTTTT. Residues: CAWSVRRLAGGPNTGELFF. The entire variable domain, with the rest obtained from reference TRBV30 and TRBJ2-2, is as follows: SQTIHQWPATLVQPVGSPLSLECTVEGTSNPNLYWYRQAAGRGLQLLFYSVGIGQISSEVPQNLSASRPQDRQFILSSKKLLLSDSGFYLCAWSVRRLAGGPNTGELFFGEGSRLTVL.

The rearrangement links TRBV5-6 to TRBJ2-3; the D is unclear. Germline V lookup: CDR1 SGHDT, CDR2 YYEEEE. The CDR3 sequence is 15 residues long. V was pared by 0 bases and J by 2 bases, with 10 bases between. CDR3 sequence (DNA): TGTGCCAGCAGCTTGGGTTGGGCAGTCACAGATACGCAGTATTTT. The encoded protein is CASSLGWAVTDTQYF.

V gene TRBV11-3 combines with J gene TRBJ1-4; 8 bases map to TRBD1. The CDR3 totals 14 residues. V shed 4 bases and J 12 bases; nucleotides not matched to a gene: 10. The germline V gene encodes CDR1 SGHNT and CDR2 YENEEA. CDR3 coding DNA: TGTGCCAGCAGCTCACAGGGGGGTGAGCGCGAACTGTTTTTT. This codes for CASSSQGGERELFF.

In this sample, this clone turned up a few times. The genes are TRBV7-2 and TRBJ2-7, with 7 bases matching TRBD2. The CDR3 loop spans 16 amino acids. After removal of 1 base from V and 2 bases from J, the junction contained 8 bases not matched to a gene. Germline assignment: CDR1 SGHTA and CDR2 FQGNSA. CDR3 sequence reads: CASSLGIAGRAYEQYF. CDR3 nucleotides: TGTGCCAGCAGCTTAGGGATAGCGGGTCGTGCCTACGAGCAGTACTTC. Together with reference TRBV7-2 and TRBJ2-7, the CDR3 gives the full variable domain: GAGVSQSPSNKVTEKGKDVELRCDPISGHTALYWYRQSLGQGLEFLIYFQGNSAPDKSGLPSDRFSAERTGGSVSTLTIQRTQQEDSAVYLCASSLGIAGRAYEQYFGPGTRLTVT.

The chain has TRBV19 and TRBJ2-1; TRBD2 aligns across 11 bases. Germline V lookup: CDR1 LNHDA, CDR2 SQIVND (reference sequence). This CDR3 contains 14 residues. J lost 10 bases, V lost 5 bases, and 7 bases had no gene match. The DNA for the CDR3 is TGTGCCAGTAGTTCCGGGACTAGCGGCGGGGAGCAGTTCTTC. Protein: CASSSGTSGGEQFF.

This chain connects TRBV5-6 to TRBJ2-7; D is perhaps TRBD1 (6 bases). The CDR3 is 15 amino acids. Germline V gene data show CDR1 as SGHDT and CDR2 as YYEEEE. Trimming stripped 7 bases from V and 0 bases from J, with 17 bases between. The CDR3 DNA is TGTGCCAGCCTATTTAGGGGGTACTTCTCCTACGAGCAGTACTTC. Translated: CASLFRGYFSYEQYF.

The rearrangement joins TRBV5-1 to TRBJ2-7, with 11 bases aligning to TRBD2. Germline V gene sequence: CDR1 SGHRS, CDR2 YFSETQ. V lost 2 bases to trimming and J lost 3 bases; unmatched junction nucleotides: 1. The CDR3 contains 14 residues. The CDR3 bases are TGCGCCAGCAGCTTTACTAGCGGGAGCTACGAGCAGTACTTC. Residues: CASSFTSGSYEQYF. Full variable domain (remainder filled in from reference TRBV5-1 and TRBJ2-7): KAGVTQTPRYLIKTRGQQVTLSCSPISGHRSVSWYQQTPGQGLQFLFEYFSETQRNKGNFPGRFSGRQFSNSRSEMNVSTLELGDSALYLCASSFTSGSYEQYFGPGTRLTVT.

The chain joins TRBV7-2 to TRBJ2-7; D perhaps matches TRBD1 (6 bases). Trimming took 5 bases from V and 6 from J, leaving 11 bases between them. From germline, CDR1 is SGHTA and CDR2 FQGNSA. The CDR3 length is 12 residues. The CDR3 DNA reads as TGTGCCAGCAGCCCTGGGGGCAGCGAGCAGTACTTC. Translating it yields CASSPGGSEQYF.

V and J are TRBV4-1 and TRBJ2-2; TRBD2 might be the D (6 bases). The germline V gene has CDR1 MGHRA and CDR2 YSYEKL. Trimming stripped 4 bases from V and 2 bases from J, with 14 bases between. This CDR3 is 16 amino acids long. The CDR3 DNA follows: TGCGCCAGCAGCCCATTTTGGCGGGATAACACCGGGGAGCTGTTTTTT. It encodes CASSPFWRDNTGELFF.